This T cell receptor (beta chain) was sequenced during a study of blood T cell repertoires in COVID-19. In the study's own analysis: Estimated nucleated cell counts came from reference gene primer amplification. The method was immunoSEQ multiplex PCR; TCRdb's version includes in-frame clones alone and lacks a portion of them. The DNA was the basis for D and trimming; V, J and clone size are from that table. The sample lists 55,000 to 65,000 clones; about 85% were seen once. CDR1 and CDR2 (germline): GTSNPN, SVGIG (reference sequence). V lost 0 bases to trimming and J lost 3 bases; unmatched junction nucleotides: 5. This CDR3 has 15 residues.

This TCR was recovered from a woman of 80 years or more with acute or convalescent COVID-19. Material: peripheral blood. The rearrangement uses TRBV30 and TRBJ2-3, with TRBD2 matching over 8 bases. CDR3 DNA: TGTGCCTGGAGTGTACGAGCGGGAGCGACAGATACGCAGTATTTT. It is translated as CAWSVRAGATDTQYF.